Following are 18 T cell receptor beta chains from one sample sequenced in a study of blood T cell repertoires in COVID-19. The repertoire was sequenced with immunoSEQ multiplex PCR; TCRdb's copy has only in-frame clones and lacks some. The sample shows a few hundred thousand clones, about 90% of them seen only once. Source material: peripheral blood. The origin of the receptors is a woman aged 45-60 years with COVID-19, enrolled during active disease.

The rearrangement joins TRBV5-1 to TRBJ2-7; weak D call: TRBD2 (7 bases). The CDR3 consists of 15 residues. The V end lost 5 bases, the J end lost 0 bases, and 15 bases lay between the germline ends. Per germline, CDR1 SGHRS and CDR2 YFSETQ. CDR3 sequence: CASRGGLASSYEQYF. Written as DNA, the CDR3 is TGCGCCAGCAGGGGGGGGCTGGCCAGCTCCTACGAGCAGTACTTC. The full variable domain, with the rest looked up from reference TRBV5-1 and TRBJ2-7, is KAGVTQTPRYLIKTRGQQVTLSCSPISGHRSVSWYQQTPGQGLQFLFEYFSETQRNKGNFPGRFSGRQFSNSRSEMNVSTLELGDSALYLCASRGGLASSYEQYFGPGTRLTVT.

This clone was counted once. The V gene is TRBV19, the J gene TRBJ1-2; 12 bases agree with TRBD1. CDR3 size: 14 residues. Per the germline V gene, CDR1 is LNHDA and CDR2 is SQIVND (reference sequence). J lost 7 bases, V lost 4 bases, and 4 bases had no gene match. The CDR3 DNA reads TGTGCCAGTAGTAAGGGACAGGGGGCGAGTGGCTACACCTTC. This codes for CASSKGQGASGYTF.

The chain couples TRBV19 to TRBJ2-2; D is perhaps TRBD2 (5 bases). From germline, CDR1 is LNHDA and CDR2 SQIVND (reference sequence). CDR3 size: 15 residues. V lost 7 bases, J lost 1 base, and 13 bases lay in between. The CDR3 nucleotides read TGTGCCAGTATCCCAAGGGAGCGGAACACCGGGGAGCTGTTTTTT. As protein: CASIPRERNTGELFF.

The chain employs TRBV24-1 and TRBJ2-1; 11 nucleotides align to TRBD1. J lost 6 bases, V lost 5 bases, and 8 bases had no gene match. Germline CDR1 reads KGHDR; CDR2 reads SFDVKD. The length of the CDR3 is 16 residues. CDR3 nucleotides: TGTGCCACCAGTGCCGGACAGGGGGCGCGGGGCAATGAGCAGTTCTTC. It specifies CATSAGQGARGNEQFF.

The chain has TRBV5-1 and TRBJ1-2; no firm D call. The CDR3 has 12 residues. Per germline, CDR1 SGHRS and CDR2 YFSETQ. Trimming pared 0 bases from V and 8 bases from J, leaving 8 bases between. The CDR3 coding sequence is TGCGCCAGCAGCTTGGACGGGAGGGGCTACACCTTC. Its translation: CASSLDGRGYTF.

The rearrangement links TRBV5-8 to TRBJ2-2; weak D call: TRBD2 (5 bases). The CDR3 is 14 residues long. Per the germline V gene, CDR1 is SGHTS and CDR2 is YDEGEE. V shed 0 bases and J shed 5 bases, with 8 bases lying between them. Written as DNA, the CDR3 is TGTGCCAGCAGCTTGGGGCGGAGGACCGGGGAGCTGTTTTTT. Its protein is CASSLGRRTGELFF.

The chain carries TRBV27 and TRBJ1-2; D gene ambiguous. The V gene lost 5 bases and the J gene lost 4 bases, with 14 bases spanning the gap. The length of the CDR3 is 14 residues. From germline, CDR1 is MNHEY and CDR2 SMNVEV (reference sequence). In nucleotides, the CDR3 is TGTGCCAGCAGTGGCTTAGAGGGATCCTATGGCTACACCTTC. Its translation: CASSGLEGSYGYTF.

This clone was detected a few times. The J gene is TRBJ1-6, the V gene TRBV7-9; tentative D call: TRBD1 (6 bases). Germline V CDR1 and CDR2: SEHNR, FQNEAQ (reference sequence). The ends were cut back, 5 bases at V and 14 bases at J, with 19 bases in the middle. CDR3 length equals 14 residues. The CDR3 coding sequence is TGTGCCAGCAGCACCAGCGTCCGGGACACAACCCTCCACTTT. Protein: CASSTSVRDTTLHF. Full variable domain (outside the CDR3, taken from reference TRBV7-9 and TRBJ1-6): DTGVSQNPRHKITKRGQNVTFRCDPISEHNRLYWYRQTLGQGPEFLTYFQNEAQLEKSRLLSDRFSAERPKGSFSTLEIQRTEQGDSAMYLCASSTSVRDTTLHFGNGTRLTVT.

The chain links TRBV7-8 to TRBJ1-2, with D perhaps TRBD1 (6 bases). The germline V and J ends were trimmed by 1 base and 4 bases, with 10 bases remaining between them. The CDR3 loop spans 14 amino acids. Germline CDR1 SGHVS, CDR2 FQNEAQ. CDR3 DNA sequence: TGTGCCAGCAGCTTAGGACAGGACCGCTATGGCTACACCTTC. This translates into CASSLGQDRYGYTF.

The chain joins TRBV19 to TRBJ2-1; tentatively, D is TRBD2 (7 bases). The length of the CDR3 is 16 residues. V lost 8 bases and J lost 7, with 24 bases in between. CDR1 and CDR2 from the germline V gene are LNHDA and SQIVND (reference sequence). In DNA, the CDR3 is TGTGCCAGTCGTGGGGGCCGGGGCGGGAGTTTTAATGAGCAGTTCTTC. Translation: CASRGGRGGSFNEQFF.

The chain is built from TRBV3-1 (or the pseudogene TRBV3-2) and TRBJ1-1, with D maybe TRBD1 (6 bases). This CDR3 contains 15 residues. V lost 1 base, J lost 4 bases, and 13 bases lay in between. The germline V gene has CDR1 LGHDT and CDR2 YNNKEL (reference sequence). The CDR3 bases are TGTGCCAGCAGCCAAGTGGGAGGGGGTATCACTGAAGCTTTCTTT. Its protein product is CASSQVGGGITEAFF.

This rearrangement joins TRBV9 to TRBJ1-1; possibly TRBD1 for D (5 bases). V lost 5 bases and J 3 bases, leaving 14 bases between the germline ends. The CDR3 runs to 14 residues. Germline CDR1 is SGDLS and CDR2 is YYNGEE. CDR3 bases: TGTGCCAGCAGGGTCGGGGGATCAGACACTGAAGCTTTCTTT. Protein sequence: CASRVGGSDTEAFF.

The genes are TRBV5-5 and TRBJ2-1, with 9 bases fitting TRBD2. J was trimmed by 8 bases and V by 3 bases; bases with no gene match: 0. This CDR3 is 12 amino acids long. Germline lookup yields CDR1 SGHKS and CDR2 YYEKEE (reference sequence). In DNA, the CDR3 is TGTGCCAGCAGCTCTAGCGGGGATGAGCAGTTCTTC. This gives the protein CASSSSGDEQFF.

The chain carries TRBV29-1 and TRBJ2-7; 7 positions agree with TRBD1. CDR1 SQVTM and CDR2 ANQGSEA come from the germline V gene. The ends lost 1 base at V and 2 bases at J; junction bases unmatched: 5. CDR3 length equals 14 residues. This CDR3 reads CSVEGGTATYEQYF. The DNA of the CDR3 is TGCAGCGTTGAAGGTGGGACAGCTACCTACGAGCAGTACTTC.

The CDR3 DNA sequence: TGTGCCAGCACCTTACAGAGTAAAAACTATGGCTACACCTTC. It specifies CASTLQSKNYGYTF. J is TRBJ1-2 and V is TRBV28, with D unclear. Germline CDR1 MDHEN, CDR2 SYDVKM. The V gene lost 7 bases and the J gene lost 2 bases, with 14 bases spanning the gap. CDR3 length: 14 amino acids.

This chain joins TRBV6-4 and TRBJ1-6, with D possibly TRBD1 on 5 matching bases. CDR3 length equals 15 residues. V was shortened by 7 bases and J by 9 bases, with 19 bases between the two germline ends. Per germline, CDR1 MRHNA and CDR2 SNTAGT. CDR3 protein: CASTSGPGFRSPLHF. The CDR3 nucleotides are TGTGCCAGCACCTCAGGGCCTGGTTTTCGTTCACCCCTCCACTTT.

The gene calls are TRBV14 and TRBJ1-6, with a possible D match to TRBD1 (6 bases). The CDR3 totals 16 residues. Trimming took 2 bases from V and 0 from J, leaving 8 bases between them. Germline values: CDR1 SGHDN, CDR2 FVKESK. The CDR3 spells CASSQRQASYNSPLHF. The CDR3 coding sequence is TGTGCCAGCAGCCAAAGACAGGCCTCCTATAATTCACCCCTCCACTTT.

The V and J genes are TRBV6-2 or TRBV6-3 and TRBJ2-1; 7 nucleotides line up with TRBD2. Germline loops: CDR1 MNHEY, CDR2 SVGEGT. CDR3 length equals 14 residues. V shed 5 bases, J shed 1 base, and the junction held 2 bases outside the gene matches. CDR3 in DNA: TGTGCCAGCAGTAGCGGGACTTCCTACAATGAGCAGTTCTTC. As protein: CASSSGTSYNEQFF.